The T cell receptor beta chain described here comes from a study of blood T cell repertoires in COVID-19. This clone was detected only a few times. V lost 1 base, J lost 6 bases, and 6 bases stayed unmatched. Germline V gene lookup returns CDR1 KGHSH and CDR2 LQKENI. The CDR3 runs to 15 residues. The authors' processing: Amplification with reference gene primers provided the estimates of nucleated cell counts. The method was immunoSEQ multiplex PCR; TCRdb's version includes in-frame clones alone and lacks a portion of them. The V and J calls and clone size come from that table; D and trimming were worked out from the DNA. This table has fewer than 200,000 clones, about four fifths appearing once.

Sequenced input: peripheral blood. The chain couples TRBV18 to TRBJ1-5; 7 nucleotides align to TRBD1. The source is an elderly woman with COVID-19, enrolled during active disease. Here the CDR3 DNA reads TGTGCCAGCTCACCACAACCAGGGGGTGGTCAGCCCCAGCATTTT. Amino acid sequence: CASSPQPGGGQPQHF.